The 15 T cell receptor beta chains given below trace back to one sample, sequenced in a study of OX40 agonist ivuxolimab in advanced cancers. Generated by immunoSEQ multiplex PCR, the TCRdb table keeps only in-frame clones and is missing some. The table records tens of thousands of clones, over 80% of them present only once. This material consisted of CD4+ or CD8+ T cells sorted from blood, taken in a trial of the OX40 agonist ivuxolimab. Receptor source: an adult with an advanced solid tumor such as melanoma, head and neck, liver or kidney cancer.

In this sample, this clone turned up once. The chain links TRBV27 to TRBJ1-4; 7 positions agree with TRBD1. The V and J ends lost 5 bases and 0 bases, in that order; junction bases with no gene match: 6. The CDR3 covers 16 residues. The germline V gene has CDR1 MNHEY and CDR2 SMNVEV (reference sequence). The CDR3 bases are TGTGCCAGCAGTGAGACAGGGTCCGCAACTAATGAAAAACTGTTTTTT. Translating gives CASSETGSATNEKLFF.

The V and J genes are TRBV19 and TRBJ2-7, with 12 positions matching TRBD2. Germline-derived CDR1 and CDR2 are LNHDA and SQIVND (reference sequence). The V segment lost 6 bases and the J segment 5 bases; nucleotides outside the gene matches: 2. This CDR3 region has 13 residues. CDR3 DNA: TGTGCCAGTAGACTAGCGGGAGGAAACGAGCAGTACTTC. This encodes CASRLAGGNEQYF.

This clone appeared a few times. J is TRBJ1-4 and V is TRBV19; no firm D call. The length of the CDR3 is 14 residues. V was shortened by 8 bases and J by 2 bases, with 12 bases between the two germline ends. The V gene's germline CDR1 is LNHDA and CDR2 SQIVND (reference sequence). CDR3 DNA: TGTGCCAGTTGTTCGACGGCGACTAATGAAAAACTGTTTTTT. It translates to CASCSTATNEKLFF.

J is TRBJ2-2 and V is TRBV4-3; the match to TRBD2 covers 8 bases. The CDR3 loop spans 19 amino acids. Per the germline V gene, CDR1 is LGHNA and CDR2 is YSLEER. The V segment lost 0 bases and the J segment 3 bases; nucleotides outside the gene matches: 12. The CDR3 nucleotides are TGCGCCAGCAGCCAAGATTGGTTGGGACTAGTTTCCGACACCGGGGAGCTGTTTTTT. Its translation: CASSQDWLGLVSDTGELFF.

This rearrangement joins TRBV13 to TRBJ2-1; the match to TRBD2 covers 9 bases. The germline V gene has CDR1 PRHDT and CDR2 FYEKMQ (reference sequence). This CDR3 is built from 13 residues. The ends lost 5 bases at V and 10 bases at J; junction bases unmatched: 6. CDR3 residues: CASSAGLAREQFF. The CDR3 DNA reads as TGTGCCAGCAGCGCGGGACTAGCTCGAGAGCAGTTCTTC.

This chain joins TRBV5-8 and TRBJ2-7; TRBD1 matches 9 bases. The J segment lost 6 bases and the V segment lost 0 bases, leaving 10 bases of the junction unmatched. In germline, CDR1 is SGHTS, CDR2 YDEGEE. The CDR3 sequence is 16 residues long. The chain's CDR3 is CASSLGVGTGTFEQYV. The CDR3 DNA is TGTGCCAGCAGCTTGGGTGTTGGGACAGGGACCTTCGAGCAGTACGTC.

The CDR3 sequence is CASSPTKLLRPQHF. The CDR3 coding sequence is TGTGCCAGCAGCCCGACTAAACTCCTACGGCCCCAGCATTTT. The chain uses TRBV14 and TRBJ1-5; no firm D call. This CDR3 contains 14 residues. CDR1 is SGHDN and CDR2 is FVKESK in the germline V gene. Trimming took off 4 bases at V and 9 bases at J, with 16 bases between the two ends.

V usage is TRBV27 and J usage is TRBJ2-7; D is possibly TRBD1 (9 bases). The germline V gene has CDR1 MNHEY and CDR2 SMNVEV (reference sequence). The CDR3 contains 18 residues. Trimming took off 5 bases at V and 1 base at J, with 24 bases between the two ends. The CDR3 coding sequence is TGTGCCAGCAGTAGCGGGACAGGGTATGTAGCGGGGTCCTACGAGCAGTACTTC. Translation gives CASSSGTGYVAGSYEQYF.

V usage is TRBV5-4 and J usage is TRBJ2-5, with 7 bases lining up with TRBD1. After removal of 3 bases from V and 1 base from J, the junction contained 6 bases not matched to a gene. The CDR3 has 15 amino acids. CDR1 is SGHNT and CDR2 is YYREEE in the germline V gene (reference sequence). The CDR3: CASSSTGQFQETQYF. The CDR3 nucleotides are TGTGCCAGCAGCTCCACGGGACAGTTCCAAGAGACCCAGTACTTC.

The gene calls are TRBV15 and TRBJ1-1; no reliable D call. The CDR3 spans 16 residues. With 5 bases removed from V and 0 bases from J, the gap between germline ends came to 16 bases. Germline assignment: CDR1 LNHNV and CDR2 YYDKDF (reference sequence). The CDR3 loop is CATSASSGPMNTEAFF. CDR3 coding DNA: TGTGCCACCAGCGCATCATCCGGACCGATGAACACTGAAGCTTTCTTT.

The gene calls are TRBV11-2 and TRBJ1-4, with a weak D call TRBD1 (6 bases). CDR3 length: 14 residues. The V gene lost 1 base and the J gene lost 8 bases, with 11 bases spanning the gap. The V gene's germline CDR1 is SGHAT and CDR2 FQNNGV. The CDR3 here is CASSLARGGEKLFF. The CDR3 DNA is TGTGCCAGCAGCTTAGCCAGGGGTGGAGAAAAACTGTTTTTT.

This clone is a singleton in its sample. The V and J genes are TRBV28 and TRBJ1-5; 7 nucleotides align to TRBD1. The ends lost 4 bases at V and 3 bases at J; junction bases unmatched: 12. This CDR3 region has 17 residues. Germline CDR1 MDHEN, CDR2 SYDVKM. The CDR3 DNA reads TGTGCCAGCAGTTCCCTCCCGGGACAGACTTCCAATCAGCCCCAGCATTTT. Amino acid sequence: CASSSLPGQTSNQPQHF. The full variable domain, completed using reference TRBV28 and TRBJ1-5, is DVKVTQSSRYLVKRTGEKVFLECVQDMDHENMFWYRQDPGLGLRLIYFSYDVKMKEKGDIPEGYSVSREKKERFSLILESASTNQTSMYLCASSSLPGQTSNQPQHFGDGTRLSIL.

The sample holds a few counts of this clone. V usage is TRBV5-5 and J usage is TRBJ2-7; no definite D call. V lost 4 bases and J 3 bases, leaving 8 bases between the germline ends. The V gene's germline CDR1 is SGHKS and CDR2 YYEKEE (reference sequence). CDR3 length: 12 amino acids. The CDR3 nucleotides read TGTGCCAGCAGCCTAACCCACTACGAGCAGTACTTC. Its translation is CASSLTHYEQYF.

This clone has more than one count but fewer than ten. CDR3 nucleotides: TGTGCCAGTGTGCCCCAACCCGGGGAGCTGTTTTTT. Protein sequence: CASVPQPGELFF. The chain carries TRBV6-1 and TRBJ2-2; D not certain. There are 12 residues in the CDR3. Germline V CDR1 and CDR2: MNHNS, SASEGT. V was clipped by 9 bases and J by 6 bases, with 11 bases between them.

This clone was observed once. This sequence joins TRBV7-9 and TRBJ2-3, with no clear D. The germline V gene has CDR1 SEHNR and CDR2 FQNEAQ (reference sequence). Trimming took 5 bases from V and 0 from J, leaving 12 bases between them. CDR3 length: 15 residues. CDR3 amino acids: CASSRAIISTDTQYF. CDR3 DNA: TGTGCCAGCAGCCGGGCTATCATTAGCACAGATACGCAGTATTTT. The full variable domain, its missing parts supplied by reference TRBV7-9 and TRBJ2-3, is DTGVSQNPRHKITKRGQNVTFRCDPISEHNRLYWYRQTLGQGPEFLTYFQNEAQLEKSRLLSDRFSAERPKGSFSTLEIQRTEQGDSAMYLCASSRAIISTDTQYFGPGTRLTVL.